This T cell receptor beta chain was observed in a study of cytomegalovirus exposure and HLA in healthy donors. Study overall: As an earlier analysis found, about 200 million T cells yielded approximately 100 million unique TCR beta sequences.

Study outcomes and limitations: Later findings reportedly placed an Asian-associated ancestry cluster below the roughly 670-donor mean for N-insertions. V- and J-gene trimming of TCR beta was linked (in a later analysis) to a missense DCLRE1C variant.

Details on this clone: Its antigen is undetermined.

In the PCR, 60 Vbeta and 13 Jbeta primers were used. The data were produced by immunoSEQ multiplex PCR, yet TCRdb's version contains in-frame clones alone and is incomplete. The sample lists roughly 150,000 clones; over 75% were seen once. The sequencing input was PBMCs. This sequence was found in a man in his thirties or forties in good health and CMV-seropositive.

CDR3 residues: CASSPETRSEQYF. CDR3 in DNA: TGTGCCAGCTCACCAGAGACACGAAGCGAGCAGTACTTC. The chain recombines TRBV18 with TRBJ2-7; D ambiguous. Germline V gives CDR1 KGHSH, CDR2 LQKENI. V was pared by 2 bases and J by 6 bases, with 11 bases between. This CDR3 is 13 amino acids long.